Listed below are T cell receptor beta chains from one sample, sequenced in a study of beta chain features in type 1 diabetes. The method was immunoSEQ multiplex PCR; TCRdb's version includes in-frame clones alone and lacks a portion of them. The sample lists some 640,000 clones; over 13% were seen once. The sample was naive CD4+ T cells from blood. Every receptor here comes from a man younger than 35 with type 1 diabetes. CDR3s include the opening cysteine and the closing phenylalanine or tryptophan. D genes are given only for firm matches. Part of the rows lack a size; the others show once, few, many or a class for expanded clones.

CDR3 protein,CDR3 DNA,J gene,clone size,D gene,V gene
CAWRPSGTAPFGTEAFF,TGTGCCTGGAGACCCTCCGGGACTGCTCCTTTCGGCACTGAAGCTTTCTTT,TRBJ1-1,few,-,TRBV30
CASSVKGVPTINSPLHF,TGTGCCAGCAGTGTTAAGGGCGTGCCGACAATAAATTCACCCCTCCACTTT,TRBJ1-6,-,-,TRBV9
CASSEWAGANVLTF,TGTGCCAGCAGTGAATGGGCTGGGGCCAACGTCCTGACTTTC,TRBJ2-6,-,-,TRBV25-1
CASSYYGGRNYGYTF,TGTGCCAGCAGTTACTATGGGGGAAGAAACTATGGCTACACCTTC,TRBJ1-2,few,-,TRBV6-5
CSVATETQYF,TGCAGCGTGGCGACCGAGACCCAGTACTTC,TRBJ2-5,-,-,TRBV29-1
CASSLAAGSGELFF,TGCGCCAGCAGCTTGGCCGCAGGGTCCGGGGAGCTGTTTTTT,TRBJ2-2,-,-,TRBV5-1
CASSQGRGTQYF,TGTGCCAGCAGCCAGGGTCGTGGGACCCAGTACTTC,TRBJ2-5,few,-,TRBV14
CASSYGGNYGYTF,TGTGCCAGCAGTTACGGGGGCAACTATGGCTACACCTTC,TRBJ1-2,few,-,TRBV6-5
CASSLKGGQISYEQYF,TGTGCCAGCAGTTTAAAAGGGGGACAGATCTCCTACGAGCAGTACTTC,TRBJ2-7,-,TRBD1,TRBV27
CASSLGQGANNEQFF,TGCGCCAGCAGCTTGGGCCAGGGGGCTAACAATGAGCAGTTCTTC,TRBJ2-1,-,TRBD1,TRBV5-1
CASTSGGNTEAFF,TGCGCCAGCACTTCAGGGGGCAACACTGAAGCTTTCTTT,TRBJ1-1,once,TRBD1,TRBV10-1
CASSFMGHTEAFF,TGTGCCAGCAGCTTTATGGGGCACACTGAAGCTTTCTTT,TRBJ1-1,-,-,TRBV7-9
CASSLGIPEETQYF,TGCGCCAGCAGCTTGGGGATTCCCGAAGAGACCCAGTACTTC,TRBJ2-5,-,-,TRBV5-1
CASSPLAGGLTDTQYF,TGTGCTAGCAGCCCTCTAGCGGGGGGGCTGACAGATACGCAGTATTTT,TRBJ2-3,-,TRBD2,TRBV7-7
CASSIGTEQQETQYF,TGTGCCAGCAGCATCGGGACAGAGCAACAAGAGACCCAGTACTTC,TRBJ2-5,few,TRBD1,TRBV9
CAWSVPGNIQYF,TGTGCCTGGAGTGTACCAGGAAACATTCAGTACTTC,TRBJ2-4,few,-,TRBV30
CASSRGVAGTNVLTF,TGTGCCAGCTCCAGGGGGGTGGCTGGGACCAACGTCCTGACTTTC,TRBJ2-6,few,-,TRBV28
CASSPRDGDGRGTQYF,TGTGCCAGCAGCCCTCGTGATGGGGATGGAAGGGGTACGCAGTATTTT,TRBJ2-3,few,-,TRBV7-9
CASSPRDRENSPLHF,TGTGCCAGCTCACCACGGGACAGGGAGAATTCACCCCTCCACTTT,TRBJ1-6,-,TRBD1,TRBV18
CASSVPFSGRTAKNIQYF,TGTGCCAGCAGTGTGCCGTTTAGCGGGAGGACCGCCAAAAACATTCAGTACTTC,TRBJ2-4,-,TRBD2,TRBV2
CASSGGHSNTEAFF,TGTGCCAGCAGCGGAGGACACTCGAACACTGAAGCTTTCTTT,TRBJ1-1,few,-,TRBV28
CASSYSSGTREKLFF,TGTGCCAGCAGTTACTCGTCCGGGACTCGTGAAAAACTGTTTTTT,TRBJ1-4,-,-,TRBV6-5
CASSLGTGQGTFQQYF,TGCGCCAGCAGCTTAGGGACGGGACAGGGGACATTCCAGCAGTACTTC,TRBJ2-7,-,TRBD1,TRBV5-1
CASSLAQAAGYTF,TGCGCCAGCAGCTTGGCACAGGCAGCGGGCTACACCTTC,TRBJ1-2,few,-,TRBV5-1
CASSLRGSDTQYF,TGTGCCAGCAGCTTAAGGGGATCAGATACGCAGTATTTT,TRBJ2-3,few,-,TRBV7-9
CASSRTDQRGIYNEQFF,TGTGCCAGCTCACGAACGGACCAGCGAGGAATATACAATGAGCAGTTCTTC,TRBJ2-1,-,-,TRBV18
CASSYRGPTDTQYF,TGTGCCAGCAGTTACCGGGGGCCCACAGATACGCAGTATTTT,TRBJ2-3,few,-,TRBV6-5
CASSPPAGAGANVLTF,TGCGCCAGCAGCCCCCCCGCAGGGGCTGGGGCCAACGTCCTGACTTTC,TRBJ2-6,-,-,TRBV5-1
CASSPGTGVTEAFF,TGTGCCAGCTCACCAGGTACGGGGGTAACTGAAGCTTTCTTT,TRBJ1-1,-,-,TRBV18
CASSSGRGGNQPQHF,TGTGCCAGCAGTTCTGGACGCGGAGGCAATCAGCCCCAGCATTTT,TRBJ1-5,-,-,TRBV27
CAWRGPAETQYF,TGTGCCTGGAGGGGACCTGCGGAGACCCAGTACTTC,TRBJ2-5,-,-,TRBV30
CASSEQTFGRGYTF,TGTGCCAGCAGTGAACAGACGTTCGGGCGTGGCTACACCTTC,TRBJ1-2,-,-,TRBV6-1
CAWSVKLSESNTGELFF,TGTGCCTGGAGTGTAAAACTTTCCGAAAGCAACACCGGGGAGCTGTTTTTT,TRBJ2-2,few,-,TRBV30
CASSLNPSGNNEQFF,TGTGCCAGCAGCTTGAATCCTAGCGGGAACAATGAGCAGTTCTTC,TRBJ2-1,-,TRBD2,TRBV7-9
CASSYSGQGANYGYTF,TGTGCCAGCAGTTACTCCGGACAGGGTGCTAACTATGGCTACACCTTC,TRBJ1-2,-,TRBD1,TRBV6-5
CASSPPADTQYF,TGTGCCAGCTCACCACCGGCAGATACGCAGTATTTT,TRBJ2-3,few,-,TRBV18
CASSSTQGNIAGNTIYF,TGTGCCAGCAGCTCCACTCAGGGGAATATTGCTGGAAACACCATATATTTT,TRBJ1-3,few,-,TRBV13
CASSLLRGMNTEAFF,TGTGCCAGCAGCTTGCTACGGGGTATGAACACTGAAGCTTTCTTT,TRBJ1-1,few,-,TRBV7-2
CAWTRPPRLASGELFF,TGTGCCTGGACTCGGCCACCCCGTTTAGCCTCCGGGGAGCTGTTTTTT,TRBJ2-2,few,-,TRBV30
CAWTVETEQFF,TGTGCCTGGACAGTGGAAACCGAGCAGTTCTTC,TRBJ2-1,few,-,TRBV30